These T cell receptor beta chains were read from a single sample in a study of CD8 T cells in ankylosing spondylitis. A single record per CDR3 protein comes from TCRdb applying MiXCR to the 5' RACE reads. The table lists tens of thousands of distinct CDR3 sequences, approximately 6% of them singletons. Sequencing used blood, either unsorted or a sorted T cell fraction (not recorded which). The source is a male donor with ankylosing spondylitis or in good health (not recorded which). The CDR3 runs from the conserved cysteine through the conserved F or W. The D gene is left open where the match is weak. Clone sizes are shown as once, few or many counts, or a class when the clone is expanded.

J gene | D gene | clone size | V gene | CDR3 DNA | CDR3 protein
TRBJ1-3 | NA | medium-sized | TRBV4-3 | TGCGCCAGCAGCCAAGCCAGGATTGGAAACACCATATATTTT | CASSQARIGNTIYF
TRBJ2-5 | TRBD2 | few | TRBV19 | TGTGCCACCGGGGGGACGGCAGAAGAGACCCAGTACTTC | CATGGTAEETQYF
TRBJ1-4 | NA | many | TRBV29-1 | TGCAGCGTCAGGGACCCTGCCGTTTATGAAAAACTGTTTTTT | CSVRDPAVYEKLFF
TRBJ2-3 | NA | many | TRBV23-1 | TGCGCCAGCAGCCCCCCATCAGGGGGGGGAGTCACAGATACGCAGTATTTT | CASSPPSGGGVTDTQYF
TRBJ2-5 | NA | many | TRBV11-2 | TGTGCCAGCAGCTTAATATCGAATAGGCGAGAGACCCAGTACTTC | CASSLISNRRETQYF
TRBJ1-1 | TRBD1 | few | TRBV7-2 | TGTGCCAGCAGCTGGACAGGGAACACTGAAGCTTTCTTT | CASSWTGNTEAFF
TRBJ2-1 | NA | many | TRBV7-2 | TGTGCCAGCAGCTTATCTGCGGGCGGCGGCAATGAGCAGTTCTTC | CASSLSAGGGNEQFF
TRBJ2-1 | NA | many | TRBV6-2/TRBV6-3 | TGTGCCAGCAGTTACTCTCGGCGGGGGCAAAAACCCGAGAGCTCCTACAATGAGCAGTTCTTC | CASSYSRRGQKPESSYNEQFF
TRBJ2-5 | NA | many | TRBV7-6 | TGTGCCAGCAGCCGTGGGCTAATCCAAGAGACCCAGTACTTC | CASSRGLIQETQYF
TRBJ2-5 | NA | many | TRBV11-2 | TGTGCCAGCAGCTTATCGAGGGGCCAGTACTTC | CASSLSRGQYF
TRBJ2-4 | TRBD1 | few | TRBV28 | TGTGCCAGCAGTTTCCCGGGACAGAAAAACATTCAGTACTTC | CASSFPGQKNIQYF
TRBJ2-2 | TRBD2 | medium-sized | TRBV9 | TGTGCCAGCAGCCCGAGGACTAGCGGGGCCGGGGAGCTGTTTTTT | CASSPRTSGAGELFF
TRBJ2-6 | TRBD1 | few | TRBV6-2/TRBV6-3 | TGTGCCAGCAGAAGAGGGGGCACTGGGGCCAACGTCCTGACTTTC | CASRRGGTGANVLTF
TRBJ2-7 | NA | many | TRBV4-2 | TGTGCCAGCAGCCAAGATGACGGCAGCGACGAGCAGTACTTC | CASSQDDGSDEQYF